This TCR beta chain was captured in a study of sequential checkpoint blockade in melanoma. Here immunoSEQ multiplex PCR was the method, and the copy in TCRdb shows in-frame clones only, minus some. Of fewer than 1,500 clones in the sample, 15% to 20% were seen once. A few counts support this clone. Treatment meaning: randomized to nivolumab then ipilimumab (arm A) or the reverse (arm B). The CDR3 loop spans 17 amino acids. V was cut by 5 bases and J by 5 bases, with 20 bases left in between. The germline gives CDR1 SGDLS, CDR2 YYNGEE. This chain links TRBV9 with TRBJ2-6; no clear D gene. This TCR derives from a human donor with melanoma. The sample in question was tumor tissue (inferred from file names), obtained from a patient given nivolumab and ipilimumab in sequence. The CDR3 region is CASSWLLKQSRANVLTF. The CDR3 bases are TGTGCCAGCAGTTGGTTGCTCAAACAAAGTCGGGCCAACGTCCTGACTTTC.